One and the same sample provided the 10 T cell receptor beta chains below, sequenced in a study of identical twins. TCRdb itself ran the 5' RACE reads through MiXCR, one entry per CDR3 protein. The sample has roughly 240,000 distinct CDR3 sequences; approximately 7.8% are singletons. This same sample was also part of a study on yellow fever vaccine responses in identical twins.

The material sequenced was CD8+ T cells sorted from blood. Receptors were obtained from a woman aged 18-29 years in good health.

This clonotype was seen at least ten times. The gene calls are TRBV12-3 or TRBV12-4 and TRBJ2-1; D call uncertain. There are 11 residues in the CDR3. V shed 5 bases and J shed 7 bases, with 6 bases lying between them. The CDR3 DNA reads as TGTGCCAGCAGTGCAAGAAATGAGCAGTTCTTC. It translates to CASSARNEQFF.

This clonotype has at least ten counts. The V gene is TRBV10-2, the J gene TRBJ2-7, with unresolved D. Germline CDR1 reads WSHSY; CDR2 reads SAAADI. Between the trimmed V and J ends, which lost 0 bases and 0 bases, there was a span of 12 bases. This CDR3 comprises 16 residues. The CDR3 spells CASSESGQESSYEQYF. DNA of the CDR3: TGCGCCAGCAGTGAGTCGGGCCAGGAGAGCTCCTACGAGCAGTACTTC.

This clonotype was recorded many times. The chain joins TRBV12-3 or TRBV12-4 to TRBJ2-1, with TRBD2 identical over 7 bases. The length of the CDR3 is 16 residues. Losses at the gene ends were 4 bases for V and 1 base for J; bases not matched to a gene: 7. Written as DNA, the CDR3 is TGTGCCAGCAGTTCTCCGGGACTACTATCCTACAATGAGCAGTTCTTC. Its protein is CASSSPGLLSYNEQFF.

V usage is TRBV24-1 and J usage is TRBJ2-2; no clear D gene. The ends were cut back, 3 bases at V and 5 bases at J, with 3 bases in the middle. The germline V gene encodes CDR1 KGHDR and CDR2 SFDVKD. The CDR3 is 12 residues long. The CDR3 bases are TGTGCCACCAGTGATACGACCGGGGAGCTGTTTTTT. Encoded protein: CATSDTTGELFF.

This clonotype was seen more than once but under ten times. J is TRBJ2-7 and V is TRBV4-1; TRBD1 or TRBD2 may be the D gene (5 bases each). Germline V CDR1 and CDR2: MGHRA, YSYEKL. This CDR3 contains 15 residues. The V gene lost 4 bases and the J gene lost 1 base, with 14 bases spanning the gap. The CDR3 protein is CASSLGGGLSYEQYF. The CDR3 region has the DNA TGCGCCAGCAGCCTGGGTGGGGGTCTATCCTACGAGCAGTACTTC.

In this sample, this clonotype turned up many times. The genes are TRBV7-9 and TRBJ1-1; D not resolved. V lost 5 bases to trimming and J lost 4 bases, with 8 bases between them. Germline CDR1 reads SEHNR; CDR2 reads FQNEAQ (reference sequence). This CDR3 has 12 residues. DNA for the CDR3: TGTGCCAGCAGCCGGGAGGGCACTGAAGCTTTCTTT. This encodes CASSREGTEAFF.

The chain joins TRBV12-3 or TRBV12-4 to TRBJ2-3; possibly TRBD1 or TRBD2 for D (5 bases each). This CDR3 contains 16 residues. Trimming removed 3 bases at V and 3 bases at J, with 16 bases between. The CDR3 coding sequence is TGTGCCAGCAGTTTCGAAGGGACGGGTGAAACAGATACGCAGTATTTT. The encoded protein is CASSFEGTGETDTQYF.

This clonotype appeared a few times. The rearrangement links TRBV19 to TRBJ2-3; D may be TRBD2 (5 bases). The CDR3 is 14 amino acids. Germline CDR1 LNHDA, CDR2 SQIVND (reference sequence). The V and J ends lost 3 bases and 4 bases respectively, with 11 bases between them. CDR3 nucleotides: TGTGCCAGTAGTATCCGCCTAGCCCCAGATACGCAGTATTTT. Translated, it gives CASSIRLAPDTQYF.

This clonotype came up many times. The chain has TRBV24-1 and TRBJ2-2, with D perhaps matching TRBD1 (5 bases). The CDR3 totals 15 residues. V shed 9 bases and J shed 2 bases, with 15 bases lying between them. Looked up from germline, CDR1 is KGHDR and CDR2 is SFDVKD. The DNA of the CDR3 is TGTGCCACCGCCGAGCAGCAGGGAAACACCGGGGAGCTGTTTTTT. Translating it yields CATAEQQGNTGELFF.

This clonotype appeared a few times. The chain recombines TRBV4-1 with TRBJ1-1, with D uncertain. The CDR3 is 15 amino acids. Per germline, CDR1 MGHRA and CDR2 YSYEKL. V lost 3 bases to trimming and J lost 0 bases, with 11 bases between them. As DNA, the CDR3 is TGCGCCAGCAGCCAGGGCCCGCTGATGAACACTGAAGCTTTCTTT. This codes for CASSQGPLMNTEAFF.